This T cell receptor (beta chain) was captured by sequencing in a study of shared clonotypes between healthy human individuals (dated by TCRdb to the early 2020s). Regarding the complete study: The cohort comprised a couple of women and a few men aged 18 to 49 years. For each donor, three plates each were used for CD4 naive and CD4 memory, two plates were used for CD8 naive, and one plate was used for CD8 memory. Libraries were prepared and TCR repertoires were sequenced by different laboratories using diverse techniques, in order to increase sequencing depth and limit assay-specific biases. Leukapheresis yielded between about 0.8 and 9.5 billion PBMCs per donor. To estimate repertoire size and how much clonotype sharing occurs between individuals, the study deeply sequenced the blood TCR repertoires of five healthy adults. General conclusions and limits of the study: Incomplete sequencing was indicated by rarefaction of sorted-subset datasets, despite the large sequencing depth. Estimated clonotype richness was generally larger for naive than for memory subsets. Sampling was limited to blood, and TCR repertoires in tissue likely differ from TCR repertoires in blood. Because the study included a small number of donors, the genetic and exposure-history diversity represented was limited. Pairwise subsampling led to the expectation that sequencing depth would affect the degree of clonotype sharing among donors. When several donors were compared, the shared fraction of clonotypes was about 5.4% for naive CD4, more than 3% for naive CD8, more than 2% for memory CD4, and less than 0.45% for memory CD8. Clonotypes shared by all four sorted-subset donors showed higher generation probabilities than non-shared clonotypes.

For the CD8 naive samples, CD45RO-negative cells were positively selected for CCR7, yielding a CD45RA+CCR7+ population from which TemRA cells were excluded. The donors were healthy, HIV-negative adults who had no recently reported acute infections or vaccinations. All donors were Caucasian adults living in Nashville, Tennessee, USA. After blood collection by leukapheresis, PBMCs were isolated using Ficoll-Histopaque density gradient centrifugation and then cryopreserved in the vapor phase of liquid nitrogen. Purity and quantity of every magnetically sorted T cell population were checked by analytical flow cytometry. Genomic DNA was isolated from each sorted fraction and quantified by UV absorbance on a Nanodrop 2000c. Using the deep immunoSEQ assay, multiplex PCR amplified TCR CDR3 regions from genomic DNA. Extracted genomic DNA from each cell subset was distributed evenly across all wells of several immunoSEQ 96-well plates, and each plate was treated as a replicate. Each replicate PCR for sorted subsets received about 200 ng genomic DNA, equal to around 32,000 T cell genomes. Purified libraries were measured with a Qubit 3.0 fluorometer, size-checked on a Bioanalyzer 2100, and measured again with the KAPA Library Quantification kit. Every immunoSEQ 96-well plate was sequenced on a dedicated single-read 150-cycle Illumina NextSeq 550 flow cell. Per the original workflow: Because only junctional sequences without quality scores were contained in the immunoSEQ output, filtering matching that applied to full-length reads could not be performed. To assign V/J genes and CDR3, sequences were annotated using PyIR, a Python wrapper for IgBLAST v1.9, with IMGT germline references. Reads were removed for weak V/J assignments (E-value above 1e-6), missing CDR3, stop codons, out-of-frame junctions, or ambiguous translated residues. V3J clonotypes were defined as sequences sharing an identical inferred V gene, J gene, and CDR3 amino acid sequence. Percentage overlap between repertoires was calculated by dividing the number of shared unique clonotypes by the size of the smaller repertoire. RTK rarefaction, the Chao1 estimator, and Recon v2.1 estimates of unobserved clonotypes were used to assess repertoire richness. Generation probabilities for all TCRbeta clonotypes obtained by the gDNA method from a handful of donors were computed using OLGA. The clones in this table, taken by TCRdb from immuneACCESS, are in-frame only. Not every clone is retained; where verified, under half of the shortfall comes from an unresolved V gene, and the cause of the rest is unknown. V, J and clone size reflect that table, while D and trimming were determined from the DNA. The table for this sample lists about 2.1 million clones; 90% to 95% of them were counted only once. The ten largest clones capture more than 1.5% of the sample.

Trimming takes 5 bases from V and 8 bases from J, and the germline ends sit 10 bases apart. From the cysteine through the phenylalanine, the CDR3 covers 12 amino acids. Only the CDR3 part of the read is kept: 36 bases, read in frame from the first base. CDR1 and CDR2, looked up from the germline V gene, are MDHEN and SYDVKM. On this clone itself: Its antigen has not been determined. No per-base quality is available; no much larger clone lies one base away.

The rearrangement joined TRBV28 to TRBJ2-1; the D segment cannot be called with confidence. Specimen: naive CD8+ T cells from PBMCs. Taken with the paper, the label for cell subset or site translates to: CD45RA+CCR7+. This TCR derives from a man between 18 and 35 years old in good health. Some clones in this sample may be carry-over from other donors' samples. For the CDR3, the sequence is CASSPAPHEQFF. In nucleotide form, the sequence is TGTGCCAGCAGTCCGGCCCCTCATGAGCAGTTCTTC. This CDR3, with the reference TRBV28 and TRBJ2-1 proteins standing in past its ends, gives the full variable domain DVKVTQSSRYLVKRTGEKVFLECVQDMDHENMFWYRQDPGLGLRLIYFSYDVKMKEKGDIPEGYSVSREKKERFSLILESASTNQTSMYLCASSPAPHEQFFGPGTRLTVL.